This T cell receptor (beta chain) was found in a study of shared clonotypes between healthy human individuals. General study results and limits: Limited genetic and exposure-history diversity came from having few donors.

Assay runs were performed at deep level. Sequenced by immunoSEQ multiplex PCR; TCRdb stores in-frame clones only, minus some. The data hold roughly 510,000 clones, with nearly 80% observed a single time. Note on this clone: The target antigen is unknown.

The CDR3 sequence is 15 residues long. The germline V gene encodes CDR1 MNHNS and CDR2 SASEGT. V lost 8 bases to trimming and J lost 7 bases; unmatched junction nucleotides: 14. Every donor, a Caucasian adult, lived in Nashville, Tennessee. Unsorted samples used around 98 million PBMCs for genomic DNA. J is TRBJ2-1 and V is TRBV6-1, with 7 bases that match TRBD1. This sequence was found in a woman aged 40 to 55 in good health. Some clones in this sample may be carry-over from other donors' samples. Sequencing was carried out using PBMCs. CDR3 region: CASGPGQRSRNEQFF. Here the CDR3 DNA reads TGTGCCAGCGGACCGGGACAGCGCTCTAGGAATGAGCAGTTCTTC.